These 27 T cell receptor beta chains were sequenced from one sample in a study of blood T cell repertoires in COVID-19. The assay was immunoSEQ multiplex PCR, and TCRdb's table has in-frame clones only and misses some. The sample holds some 69,000 clones, around 79% seen once. Sequencing used peripheral blood. The source is a man in his sixties with acute or convalescent COVID-19.

Ten or more counts support this clone. The chain uses TRBV7-9 and TRBJ2-3; tentative D call: TRBD1 (5 bases). The germline gives CDR1 SEHNR, CDR2 FQNEAQ (reference sequence). The CDR3 is 15 residues long. V lost 5 bases, J lost 4 bases, and 16 bases lay in between. The CDR3 here is CASSPDSLFPDTQYF. The CDR3 nucleotides read TGTGCCAGCAGCCCCGACAGTCTATTCCCAGATACGCAGTATTTT.

The chain is built from TRBV2 and TRBJ1-6, with no clear D. CDR3 length equals 11 residues. Germline values: CDR1 SNHLY, CDR2 FYNNEI. V was clipped by 8 bases and J by 8 bases, with 7 bases between them. CDR3 in amino acids: CASQQDSPLHF. The CDR3 DNA reads TGTGCCAGCCAACAAGATTCACCCCTCCACTTT.

The chain joins TRBV6-2 or TRBV6-3 to TRBJ1-1, with D perhaps matching TRBD1 (6 bases). Trimming shortened V by 2 bases and J by 1 base, and 14 bases separated the two germline ends. There are 16 residues in the CDR3. The germline gives CDR1 MNHEY, CDR2 SVGEGT. CDR3: CASSYPTGYENTEAFF. The CDR3, as DNA: TGTGCCAGCAGTTACCCCACAGGGTATGAGAACACTGAAGCTTTCTTT.

This chain uses TRBV4-3 with TRBJ1-2; 7 bases align to TRBD1. The junction had 15 bases not matched to a gene; V was cut back by 1 base and J by 4 bases. The CDR3 has 18 amino acids. CDR1 and CDR2 from the germline V gene are LGHNA and YSLEER. This chain's CDR3 is CASSQALGTVGMFYGYTF. The DNA for the CDR3 is TGCGCCAGCAGCCAAGCCCTCGGGACAGTGGGAATGTTCTATGGCTACACCTTC.

This clone has a handful of counts. The genes are TRBV20-1 and TRBJ1-5, with unresolved D. Trimming took off 3 bases at V and 6 bases at J, with 12 bases between the two ends. There are 13 residues in the CDR3. CDR1 DFQATT and CDR2 SNEGSKA come from the germline V gene (reference sequence). CDR3 DNA: TGCAGTGCTAGTTCCGGGAACGGTCAGCCCCAGCATTTT. Encoded protein: CSASSGNGQPQHF.

Note on this clone: One end of the junction is discordant with germline, which a read error may explain. V and J are TRBV11-1 and TRBJ2-5, with TRBD2 matching 12 bases. This CDR3 contains 15 residues. Germline V lookup: CDR1 SGHAT, CDR2 FQDESV (reference sequence). CDR3 loop: CASSLAGGYKETQYF. The DNA of the CDR3 is TGTGCCAGCAGCCTAGCGGGGGGGTATAAGGAGACCCAGTACTTC.

This clone is large (0.1 to 1%) by share. The rearrangement uses TRBV5-1 and TRBJ2-7; D is perhaps TRBD1 (5 bases). Trimming took off 1 base at V and 2 bases at J, with 16 bases between the two ends. This CDR3 comprises 16 residues. Looked up from germline, CDR1 is SGHRS and CDR2 is YFSETQ. CDR3 DNA: TGCGCCAGCAGCTTGTATCGTCCGGACAACCCCTACGAGCAGTACTTC. Translated, it gives CASSLYRPDNPYEQYF.

J is TRBJ2-2 and V is TRBV6-5; TRBD1 might be the D (6 bases). The CDR3 contains 14 residues. Trimming stripped 6 bases from V and 3 bases from J, with 11 bases between. Per germline, CDR1 MNHEY and CDR2 SVGAGI. In nucleotides, the CDR3 is TGTGCCAGCAGACCGCAGGGGTACACCGGGGAGCTGTTTTTT. Amino acid sequence: CASRPQGYTGELFF.

The genes are TRBV7-2 and TRBJ2-3; 7 bases fit TRBD2. The ends lost 5 bases at V and 5 bases at J; junction bases unmatched: 7. This CDR3 has 14 amino acids. Germline V lookup: CDR1 SGHTA, CDR2 FQGNSA. DNA for the CDR3: TGTGCCAGCAGCCTTAGCGGGCCGCGAGATACGCAGTATTTT. This encodes CASSLSGPRDTQYF.

The rearrangement links TRBV6-5 to TRBJ2-2, with D possibly matching TRBD2 (5 bases). Per the germline V gene, CDR1 is MNHEY and CDR2 is SVGAGI. The V and J ends lost 0 bases and 5 bases respectively, with 13 bases between them. This CDR3 has 16 amino acids. CDR3 amino acids: CASSYSRRRRTGELFF. The CDR3 DNA reads as TGTGCCAGCAGTTACTCGCGGAGGAGGCGTACCGGGGAGCTGTTTTTT.

The V gene is TRBV5-1, the J gene TRBJ1-1, with D unresolved. The V and J ends lost 5 bases and 0 bases respectively, with 11 bases between them. The CDR3 length is 14 residues. CDR1 is SGHRS, CDR2 YFSETQ, per germline. The CDR3 sequence: CASRVGRMNTEAFF. DNA of the CDR3: TGCGCCAGCAGAGTAGGGAGGATGAACACTGAAGCTTTCTTT.

In DNA, the CDR3 is TGTGCCAGCAGCCAAGGGCGGGACTCTGGAAACACCATATATTTT. Translation: CASSQGRDSGNTIYF. The chain is built from TRBV4-2 and TRBJ1-3; D gene ambiguous. Deletions cut 1 base from V and 0 bases from J, with 7 bases between. This CDR3 is built from 15 residues. Germline V CDR1 and CDR2: LGHNA, YNFKEQ.

The CDR3 protein is CASSRAGSSYEQYF. For the CDR3, the DNA is TGTGCCAGCAGCCGAGCGGGGTCGTCCTACGAGCAGTACTTC. This rearrangement joins TRBV27 to TRBJ2-7; 7 nucleotides match TRBD2. Germline-derived CDR1 and CDR2 are MNHEY and SMNVEV (reference sequence). The junction had 6 bases not matched to a gene; V was cut back by 6 bases and J by 1 base. This CDR3 spans 14 amino acids.

The rearrangement joins TRBV14 to TRBJ2-1; D is perhaps TRBD2 (5 bases). CDR1 and CDR2 (germline): SGHDN, FVKESK. V lost 0 bases and J lost 3, with 9 bases in between. CDR3 length: 15 amino acids. The DNA of the CDR3 is TGTGCCAGCAGCCAAGATGACGGAGGCTACAATGAGCAGTTCTTC. This translates into CASSQDDGGYNEQFF.

This clone has only a few counts. The CDR3 DNA sequence: TGTGCCAGCAGCTTTGGGGCGGACCGAAACTACGAGCAGTACTTC. Its protein is CASSFGADRNYEQYF. The genes are TRBV7-2 and TRBJ2-7, with TRBD1 as a possible D gene (5 bases). Trimming took off 3 bases at V and 3 bases at J, with 15 bases between the two ends. This CDR3 spans 15 amino acids. Germline V gene data show CDR1 as SGHTA and CDR2 as FQGNSA.

The rearrangement uses TRBV27 and TRBJ1-2; D not resolved. This CDR3 spans 15 amino acids. V shed 6 bases and J shed 3 bases, with 17 bases lying between them. Germline V CDR1 and CDR2: MNHEY, SMNVEV (reference sequence). The CDR3 DNA is TGTGCCAGCAGCGTCGCGAGGGCTGCGTACTATGGCTACACCTTC. Its protein is CASSVARAAYYGYTF.

This clone was counted between two and nine times. This chain links TRBV5-6 with TRBJ1-5, with D maybe TRBD1 (5 bases). Germline assignment: CDR1 SGHDT and CDR2 YYEEEE. V dropped 1 base and J dropped 5 bases, with 19 bases sitting between them. This CDR3 has 17 residues. The CDR3 DNA follows: TGTGCCAGCAGCTTGAACCCGCAGGGCCTCGTGGATCAGCCCCAGCATTTT. This translates into CASSLNPQGLVDQPQHF. The full variable domain, in which reference TRBV5-6 and TRBJ1-5 provide the parts outside the CDR3, is DAGVTQSPTHLIKTRGQQVTLRCSPKSGHDTVSWYQQALGQGPQFIFQYYEEEERQRGNFPDRFSGHQFPNYSSELNVNALLLGDSALYLCASSLNPQGLVDQPQHFGDGTRLSIL.

The rearrangement joins TRBV4-3 to TRBJ2-5; the D is unclear. Trimming removed 0 bases from V and 0 bases from J, with 8 bases in between. The CDR3 has 15 amino acids. Germline V gene sequence: CDR1 LGHNA, CDR2 YSLEER. The DNA of the CDR3 is TGCGCCAGCAGCCAAGATCGAGAGTACCAAGAGACCCAGTACTTC. Translation gives CASSQDREYQETQYF.

V gene TRBV9 combines with J gene TRBJ2-1; 7 bases align to TRBD1. CDR1 and CDR2 from the germline V gene are SGDLS and YYNGEE. The J segment lost 4 bases and the V segment lost 0 bases, leaving 7 bases of the junction unmatched. CDR3 length: 16 amino acids. CDR3 in amino acids: CASSVGNPGQYNEQFF. The CDR3 nucleotides are TGTGCCAGCAGCGTAGGAAACCCGGGACAGTACAATGAGCAGTTCTTC.

This clone came up a few times. The chain uses TRBV7-2 and TRBJ1-1; tentative D call: TRBD1 (6 bases). Trimming shortened V by 4 bases and J by 1 base, and 22 bases separated the two germline ends. The CDR3 sequence is 18 residues long. In germline, CDR1 is SGHTA, CDR2 FQGNSA. The CDR3 region is CASSSSRVDRSSNTEAFF. The CDR3 bases are TGTGCCAGCAGCTCTTCTCGGGTAGACAGGTCCTCGAACACTGAAGCTTTCTTT.

Here the CDR3 DNA reads TGTGCCAGCAGTTTACGGGCCCCGGGACTCCGGCCCTACGAGCAGTACTTC. This encodes CASSLRAPGLRPYEQYF. V and J are TRBV27 and TRBJ2-7; D is perhaps TRBD2 (6 bases). The CDR3 covers 17 residues. Germline assignment: CDR1 MNHEY and CDR2 SMNVEV (reference sequence). V lost 2 bases and J 2 bases, leaving 19 bases between the germline ends.

This clone was recorded only once. The chain links TRBV4-1 to TRBJ2-3, with 10 bases aligning to TRBD1. V lost 2 bases to trimming and J lost 4 bases; unmatched junction nucleotides: 6. The CDR3 is made up of 16 amino acids. Per the germline V gene, CDR1 is MGHRA and CDR2 is YSYEKL. The CDR3 coding sequence is TGCGCCAGCAGCCAAACACCGGGACAGGGGTCAGATACGCAGTATTTT. This translates into CASSQTPGQGSDTQYF.

This clone came up a few times. The chain joins TRBV6-5 to TRBJ2-7; TRBD1 matches 9 bases. V gave up 4 bases and J gave up 6 bases; unmatched junction bases: 4. In germline, CDR1 is MNHEY, CDR2 SVGAGI. CDR3 length equals 13 residues. CDR3 loop: CASSSDRGSEQYF. CDR3 DNA sequence: TGTGCCAGCAGTTCCGACAGGGGGAGCGAGCAGTACTTC.

CDR3 protein: CASSLGQNYGYTF. In nucleotides, the CDR3 is TGTGCCAGCAGCTTGGGACAGAACTATGGCTACACCTTC. The chain is built from TRBV5-6 and TRBJ1-2, with D perhaps TRBD1 (5 bases). Germline values: CDR1 SGHDT, CDR2 YYEEEE. The CDR3 runs 13 residues. Trimming took 0 bases from V and 2 from J, leaving 5 bases between them.

This clone was counted many times. The CDR3 DNA reads as TGTGCCAGCAGACAGGGGGCTGTGGAGCTGTTTTTT. It specifies CASRQGAVELFF. This chain connects TRBV2 to TRBJ2-2, with TRBD1 matching over 9 bases. V was clipped by 6 bases and J by 10 bases; unmatched bases: 3. Germline loops: CDR1 SNHLY, CDR2 FYNNEI. This CDR3 comprises 12 residues.

The chain couples TRBV7-9 to TRBJ2-2; 9 bases agree with TRBD1. CDR3 length: 15 amino acids. CDR1 is SEHNR and CDR2 is FQNEAQ in the germline V gene (reference sequence). The V gene end was trimmed by 5 bases and the J gene end by 4 bases; junction bases not matched to a gene: 5. CDR3 in DNA: TGTGCCAGCAGCATCAGGACAGGGGCCACCGGGGAGCTGTTTTTT. Its translation: CASSIRTGATGELFF.

The chain has TRBV7-3 and TRBJ1-6; D remains ambiguous. Germline V CDR1 and CDR2: SGHTA, FQGTGA. The germline V and J ends were trimmed by 1 base and 6 bases, with 7 bases remaining between them. This CDR3 has 14 amino acids. Here the CDR3 reads CASSLRGFNSPLHF. As DNA, the CDR3 is TGTGCCAGCAGCTTAAGAGGGTTTAATTCACCCCTCCACTTT.